This T cell receptor beta chain comes out of a study of blood T cell repertoires in COVID-19. Study context: Sites across the United States, Italy and Spain contributed samples from acute and convalescent COVID-19. PBMCs, B-cell-depleted T cells, or T cells provided the cDNA or gDNA that made up the material.

Clones were sequenced by immunoSEQ multiplex PCR, and TCRdb holds only the in-frame ones, with some missing. The sample shows roughly 240,000 clones, roughly 88% of them seen only once. V lost 5 bases to trimming and J lost 5 bases, with 13 bases between them. CDR1 SGHNT and CDR2 YENEEA come from the germline V gene. This CDR3 comprises 14 residues. Participants were placed into cohorts based on the clinical history they reported. Sequencing was done on a sample of PBMCs or T cells enriched from blood (not recorded which). The chain carries TRBV11-3 and TRBJ2-1; TRBD1 might be the D (5 bases). The receptor comes from a woman between 45 and 60 years old who had recovered from COVID-19. The CDR3 is CASSARAWNNEQFF. CDR3 DNA sequence: TGTGCCAGCAGCGCCAGGGCTTGGAACAATGAGCAGTTCTTC. The full variable domain, with the rest looked up from reference TRBV11-3 and TRBJ2-1, is EAGVVQSPRYKIIEKKQPVAFWCNPISGHNTLYWYLQNLGQGPELLIRYENEEAVDDSQLPKDRFSAERLKGVDSTLKIQPAELGDSAVYLCASSARAWNNEQFFGPGTRLTVL.